This T cell receptor beta chain was profiled in a study of Tregs in tolerant kidney transplant recipients. Trimming removed 3 bases from V and 5 bases from J, with 8 bases in between. Germline-derived CDR1 and CDR2 are SGHRS and YFSETQ. This CDR3 has 13 residues. Data came from immunoSEQ multiplex PCR; TCRdb stores just in-frame clones and leaves some out. Of 15,000 to 20,000 clones listed, roughly 65% were seen once; the top ten hold around 3.7%. Regarding this clone: No antigen is known for it.

Findings and caveats of the study: Validation in larger populations is needed because few patients were studied. Biological reproducibility was not directly addressed in this study.

V and J are TRBV5-1 and TRBJ2-2, with unresolved D. Material for sequencing was Tregs from blood cultured with allogeneic cells. The TCR comes from a human donor in good health. CDR3 sequence (DNA): TGCGCCAGCAGCTCAGTGGTGACCGGGGAGCTGTTTTTT. Translating gives CASSSVVTGELFF.